The 15 T cell receptor beta chains below were found in one sample sequenced in a study of blood T cells in healthy people across ages. Combining a sample-barcoded 5' primer with a J-beta primer mix, a second PCR ran for roughly 6 to 12 cycles. TCRdb re-derived calls from the 5' RACE reads in MiXCR, one entry per CDR3 protein. The table includes about 900,000 distinct CDR3 sequences, about 59% detected once. Sequenced input: blood. The receptors shown here come from a man under 40 in good health.

The chain couples TRBV20-1 to TRBJ2-3; D is perhaps TRBD1 or TRBD2 (6 bases each). V lost 6 bases and J 0 bases, leaving 22 bases between the germline ends. The CDR3 totals 17 residues. Per the germline V gene, CDR1 is DFQATT and CDR2 is SNEGSKA (reference sequence). CDR3 coding DNA: TGCAGTGCGCTGGACTATTCAGTGGGGGCGAGCACAGATACGCAGTATTTT. Translating gives CSALDYSVGASTDTQYF.

This chain joins TRBV3-1 and TRBJ2-5; 7 nucleotides agree with TRBD2. The CDR3 sequence is 15 residues long. CDR1 and CDR2 (germline): LGHDT, YNNKEL (reference sequence). The ends lost 1 base at V and 4 bases at J; junction bases unmatched: 6. The CDR3 DNA sequence: TGTGCCAGCAGCCAAGTTGCGGGGGTTGCAGAGACCCAGTACTTC. It is translated as CASSQVAGVAETQYF.

This rearrangement joins TRBV20-1 to TRBJ1-4; D is unclear. The CDR3 is 14 residues long. Per germline, CDR1 DFQATT and CDR2 SNEGSKA (reference sequence). Trimming stripped 2 bases from V and 8 bases from J, with 15 bases between. The DNA for the CDR3 is TGCAGTGCTAGATGGGTTGGCCAGGAGGAAAAACTGTTTTTT. Protein: CSARWVGQEEKLFF.

This chain connects TRBV7-2 to TRBJ2-6; 7 bases fit TRBD1. This CDR3 region has 16 residues. Germline values: CDR1 SGHTA, CDR2 FQGNSA. With V trimmed by 5 bases and J by 0 bases, 4 bases remained unmatched. CDR3 amino acids: CASSRDSSSGANVLTF. CDR3 DNA sequence: TGTGCCAGCAGCCGGGACAGCAGCTCTGGGGCCAACGTCCTGACTTTC.

This clonotype was seen only once. The chain joins TRBV5-1 to TRBJ2-1, with 7 bases aligning to TRBD2. CDR1 is SGHRS and CDR2 is YFSETQ in the germline V gene. V was pared by 2 bases and J by 8 bases, with 13 bases of the junction left unmatched. The CDR3 totals 16 residues. CDR3 in DNA: TGCGCCAGCAGCTTCCCACTAGCGAGGGGCTTCGATGAGCAGTTCTTC. Translation gives CASSFPLARGFDEQFF.

The chain has TRBV29-1 and TRBJ1-1; D gene unclear. This CDR3 is 11 amino acids long. CDR1 is SQVTM and CDR2 is ANQGSEA in the germline V gene. CDR3 bases: TGCGGCGGGTGGGAACTCACTGAAGCTTTCTTT. Translating gives CGGWELTEAFF.

The genes are TRBV6-2 or TRBV6-3 and TRBJ2-3; 9 nucleotides align to TRBD1. Germline loops: CDR1 MNHEY, CDR2 SVGEGT. The CDR3 has 17 amino acids. The V segment lost 6 bases and the J segment 7 bases; nucleotides outside the gene matches: 17. The CDR3 nucleotides are TGTGCCAGCAGCCTAAACCTCGGGACAGGGCTTGAAAATACGCAGTATTTT. It encodes CASSLNLGTGLENTQYF.

The rearrangement joins TRBV20-1 to TRBJ2-7, with unresolved D. CDR1 is DFQATT, CDR2 SNEGSKA, per germline (reference sequence). The CDR3 has 11 amino acids. The V end lost 4 bases, the J end lost 3 bases, and 7 bases lay between the germline ends. CDR3 residues: CSATGRYEQYF. CDR3 bases: TGCAGTGCTACAGGACGCTACGAGCAGTACTTC.

The chain has TRBV9 and TRBJ2-5; D not resolved. The CDR3 covers 15 residues. Germline V gene lookup returns CDR1 SGDLS and CDR2 YYNGEE. Trimming took 3 bases from V and 11 from J, leaving 23 bases between them. CDR3 sequence reads: CASSGRRSGNNEQYF. The CDR3 DNA is TGTGCCAGCAGCGGCAGGAGATCTGGGAACAATGAGCAGTACTTC.

The table lists this clonotype with a count of one. The gene calls are TRBV29-1 and TRBJ2-5; 9 bases fit TRBD2. From germline, CDR1 is SQVTM and CDR2 ANQGSEA. V dropped 3 bases and J dropped 3; count of bases not matched to a gene: 11. This CDR3 spans 16 amino acids. CDR3 protein: CSVDERASGDKETQYF. In DNA form, the CDR3 reads TGCAGCGTTGATGAGAGGGCTAGCGGGGACAAAGAGACCCAGTACTTC.

J is TRBJ1-5 and V is TRBV15; D remains unclear. The germline gives CDR1 LNHNV, CDR2 YYDKDF (reference sequence). V shed 1 base and J shed 0 bases, with 10 bases lying between them. This CDR3 has 16 residues. The CDR3 DNA sequence: TGTGCCACCAGCAGAGCCCGGGCGCGTAGCAATCAGCCCCAGCATTTT. This sequence encodes CATSRARARSNQPQHF.

The V call is TRBV25-1, the J call TRBJ1-6; D not certain. This CDR3 contains 13 residues. Germline V CDR1 and CDR2: MGHDK, SYGVNS. The V gene lost 7 bases and the J gene lost 10 bases, with 14 bases spanning the gap. The CDR3 bases are TGTGCCAGCAACCACCGGGTAAACTCACCCCTCCACTTT. Its protein is CASNHRVNSPLHF.

This chain joins TRBV6-2 or TRBV6-3 and TRBJ2-3; D might be TRBD1 or TRBD2, each matching 5 bases. CDR3 length: 14 amino acids. V lost 6 bases to trimming and J lost 2 bases, with 12 bases between them. Germline V CDR1 and CDR2: MNHEY, SVGEGT. CDR3 in DNA: TGTGCCAGCAGAGGGACGGCCTACACAGATACGCAGTATTTT. It codes for CASRGTAYTDTQYF.

This clonotype was counted once. J is TRBJ2-5 and V is TRBV6-5; 11 nucleotides agree with TRBD1. The better agreement between TRBJ2-7 and the DNA end casts doubt on the J call. The V gene's germline CDR1 is MNHEY and CDR2 SVGAGI. The CDR3 runs to 15 residues. CDR3 amino acids: CASRYQGTGGYEQYF. DNA of the CDR3: TGTGCCAGCAGGTACCAAGGGACAGGGGGCTACGAGCAGTACTTC.

This clonotype showed up just once. V usage is TRBV9 and J usage is TRBJ2-5, with 10 nucleotides matching TRBD2. The end of the DNA aligns better with TRBJ2-7, so the J call may be wrong. The CDR3 consists of 17 residues. In germline, CDR1 is SGDLS, CDR2 YYNGEE. The CDR3 DNA is TGTGCCAGCAGCGTAGGAGGTAGCGGGGGGAATATCGACGAGCAGTACTTC. Its translation: CASSVGGSGGNIDEQYF.